The clone carrying this T cell receptor beta chain was counted ten times or more. The data originate from a study of T cells in Graves' hyperthyroidism and ophthalmopathy. Germline CDR1 is SGHAT and CDR2 is FQNNGV. This CDR3 is 15 amino acids long. V was pared by 2 bases and J by 4 bases, with 14 bases between. RNA transcripts provided the source from which TCR beta CDR3 regions were amplified. The TCR CDR3 first-round RT-PCR relied on the HTBI primer set. TCRdb independently ran MiXCR on the multiplex PCR reads; one entry per CDR3 protein. The repertoire consists of around 450,000 distinct CDR3 sequences, with 15% to 19% occurring once and the leading ten covering around 7%.

The V call is TRBV11-2, the J call TRBJ2-5, with D hard to call. Sample: blood. The receptor comes from a young woman with Graves' hyperthyroidism. CDR3 loop: CASSLRFRPGETQYF. In nucleotides, the CDR3 is TGTGCCAGCAGCTTAAGGTTTAGGCCAGGAGAGACCCAGTACTTC.